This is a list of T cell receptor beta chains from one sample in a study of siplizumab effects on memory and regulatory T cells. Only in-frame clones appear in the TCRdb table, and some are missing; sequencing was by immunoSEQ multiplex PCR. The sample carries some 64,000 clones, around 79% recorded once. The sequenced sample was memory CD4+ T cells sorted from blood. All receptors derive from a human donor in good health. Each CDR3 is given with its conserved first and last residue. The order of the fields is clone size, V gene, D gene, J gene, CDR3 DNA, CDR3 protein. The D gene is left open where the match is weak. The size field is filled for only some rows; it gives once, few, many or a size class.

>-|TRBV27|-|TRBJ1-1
TGTGCCAGCAGTTTTTCTGGTCGGGCGAACACTGAAGCTTTCTTT
CASSFSGRANTEAFF
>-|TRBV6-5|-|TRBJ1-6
TGTGCCAGCAGTTACAGGGGAGGTGGTTCACCCCTCCACTTT
CASSYRGGGSPLHF
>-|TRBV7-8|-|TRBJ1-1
TGTGCCAGCAGCTCCTCGGGGGGGAGGGAGGCTTCGGTGAACACTGAAGCTTTCTTT
CASSSSGGREASVNTEAFF
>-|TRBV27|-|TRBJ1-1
TGTGCCAGCAGTCTAGATCTACCTCCGGACACTGGCTCAGTGAGGTCATCCACTGAAGCTTTCTTT
CASSLDLPPDTGSVRSSTEAFF
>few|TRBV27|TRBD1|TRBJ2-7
TGTGCCAGCAGACCCGGACAGGGGATCCCCTACGAGCAGTACTTC
CASRPGQGIPYEQYF
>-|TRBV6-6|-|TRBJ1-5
TGTGCCAGCAGCCCCAAGTACGATCCCCAGCATTTT
CASSPKYDPQHF
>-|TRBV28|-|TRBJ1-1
TGTGCCAGCAGTTTAGGGAGGGGAAGGAACACTGAAGCTTTCTTT
CASSLGRGRNTEAFF
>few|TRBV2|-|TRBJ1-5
TGTGCCAGCAGTGAAAATCAGCGGGGGCCATCGAAACCCCAGCATTTT
CASSENQRGPSKPQHF
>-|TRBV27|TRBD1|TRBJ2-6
TGTGCCAGCAGTCCAGGGGGCGGGAAATCTGGGGCCAACGTCCTGACTTTC
CASSPGGGKSGANVLTF
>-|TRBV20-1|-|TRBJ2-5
TGCAGTGCTAGATTGGAGACCCAGTACTTC
CSARLETQYF
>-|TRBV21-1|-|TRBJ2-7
TGTGCCAGCAGCAAATATCTTACGAGGACAGGGGCTTCTTACGAGCAGTACTTC
CASSKYLTRTGASYEQYF
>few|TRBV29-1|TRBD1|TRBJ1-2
TGCAGCGGGGGGACAGGACCCAATCGGGGCTACACCTTC
CSGGTGPNRGYTF
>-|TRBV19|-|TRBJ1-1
TGTGCCAGTAGTATCCCCCCTAGCCAACAGGGGAACACTGAAGCTTTCTTT
CASSIPPSQQGNTEAFF
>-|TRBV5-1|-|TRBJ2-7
TGCGCCAGCAGCTTGGCCGGGGGATTGGCCGACGAGCAGTACTTC
CASSLAGGLADEQYF
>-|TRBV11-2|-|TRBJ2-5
TGTGCCAGCAGCTTAGGAGTAGTAGAGACCCAGTACTTC
CASSLGVVETQYF
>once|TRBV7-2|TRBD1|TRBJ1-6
TGTGCCAGCAGCTTAGTTCCAGGGGGCGGTTCACCCCTCCACTTT
CASSLVPGGGSPLHF
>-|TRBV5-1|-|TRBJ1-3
TGCGCCAGCAGCTTGGATCTAGGGAGCTCTGGAAACACCATATATTTT
CASSLDLGSSGNTIYF
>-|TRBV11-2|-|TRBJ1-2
TGTGCCAGCAGCTCCGGGGATTGGGCCCTTCGCTATGGCTACACCTTC
CASSSGDWALRYGYTF
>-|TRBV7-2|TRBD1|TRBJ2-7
TGTGCCAGCAGCCTACAGGGGGCCGGAGGCCCCTACGAGCAGTACTTC
CASSLQGAGGPYEQYF
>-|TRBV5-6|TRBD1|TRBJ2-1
TGTGCCAGCAGCCGCCAGGGGGACTCCTACAATGAGCAGTTCTTC
CASSRQGDSYNEQFF
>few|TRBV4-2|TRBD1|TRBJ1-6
TGTGCCAGCAGCCAACAGGACAGGATCTCCTATAATTCACCCCTCCACTTT
CASSQQDRISYNSPLHF
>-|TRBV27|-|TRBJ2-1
TGTGCCAGCAGCACCCTTTTAACAGGGTTCGATGAGCAGTTCTTC
CASSTLLTGFDEQFF
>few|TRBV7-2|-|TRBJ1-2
TGTGCCAGCAGCTTAGTCACGGGAGATTGGGGCTACACCTTC
CASSLVTGDWGYTF